The subject of this entry is one TCR beta chain. This entry is derived from a study of OX40 agonist ivuxolimab in advanced cancers. Across the whole study: The patients received agonistic anti-OX40 (CD134) antibody ivuxolimab.

The CDR3 totals 16 residues. Looked up from germline, CDR1 is ENHRY and CDR2 is SYGVKD. With 5 bases clipped from V and 4 bases from J, the junction kept 7 bases outside the gene matches. Here immunoSEQ multiplex PCR was the method, and the copy in TCRdb shows in-frame clones only, minus some. The sample carries about 72,000 clones, 75% to 90% recorded once. This rearrangement joins TRBV10-3 to TRBJ2-3; 12 bases are a match to TRBD2. Material: CD4+ or CD8+ T cells sorted from blood, obtained in a trial of the OX40 agonist ivuxolimab. The TCR sequence derives from an adult with an advanced solid tumor such as melanoma, head and neck, liver or kidney cancer. The CDR3 nucleotides are TGTGCCATCAGTTCTCGACTAGCGGGAGTTGCAGATACGCAGTATTTT. Translated: CAISSRLAGVADTQYF.